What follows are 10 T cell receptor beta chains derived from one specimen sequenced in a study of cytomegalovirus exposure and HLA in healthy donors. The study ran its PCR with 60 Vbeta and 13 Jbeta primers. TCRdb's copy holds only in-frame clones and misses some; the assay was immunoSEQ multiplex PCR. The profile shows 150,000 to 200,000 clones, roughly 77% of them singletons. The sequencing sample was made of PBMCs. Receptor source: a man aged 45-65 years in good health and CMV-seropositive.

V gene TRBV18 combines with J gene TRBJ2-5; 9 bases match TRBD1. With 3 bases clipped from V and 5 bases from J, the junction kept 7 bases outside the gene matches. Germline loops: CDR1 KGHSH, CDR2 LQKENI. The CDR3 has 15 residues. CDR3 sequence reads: CASSPTGGGRETQYF. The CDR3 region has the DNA TGTGCCAGCTCACCTACAGGGGGCGGAAGGGAGACCCAGTACTTC.

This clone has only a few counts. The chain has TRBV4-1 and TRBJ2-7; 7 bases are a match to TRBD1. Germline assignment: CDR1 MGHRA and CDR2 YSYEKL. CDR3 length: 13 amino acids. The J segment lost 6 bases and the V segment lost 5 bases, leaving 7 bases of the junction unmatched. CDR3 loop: CASSYDRDGEQYF. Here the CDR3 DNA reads TGCGCCAGCAGCTACGACAGGGACGGCGAGCAGTACTTC.

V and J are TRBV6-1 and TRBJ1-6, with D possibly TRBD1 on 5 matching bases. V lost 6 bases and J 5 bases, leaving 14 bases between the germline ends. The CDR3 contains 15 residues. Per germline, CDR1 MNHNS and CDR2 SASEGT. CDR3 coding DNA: TGTGCCAGCAGCCTCCCTGGGGCCCATAATTCACCCCTCCACTTT. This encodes CASSLPGAHNSPLHF.

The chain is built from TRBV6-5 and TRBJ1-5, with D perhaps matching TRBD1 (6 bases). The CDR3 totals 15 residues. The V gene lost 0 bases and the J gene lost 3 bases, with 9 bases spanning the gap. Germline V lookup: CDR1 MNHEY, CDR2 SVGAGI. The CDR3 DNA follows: TGTGCCAGCAGTTACTCAGGACAGCCCAATCAGCCCCAGCATTTT. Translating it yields CASSYSGQPNQPQHF.

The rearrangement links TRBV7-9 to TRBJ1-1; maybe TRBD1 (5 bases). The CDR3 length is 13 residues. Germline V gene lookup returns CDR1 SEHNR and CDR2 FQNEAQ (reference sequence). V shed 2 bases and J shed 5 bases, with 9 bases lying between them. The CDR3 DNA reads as TGTGCCAGCAGCTTAAGGGGATATACTGAAGCTTTCTTT. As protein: CASSLRGYTEAFF.

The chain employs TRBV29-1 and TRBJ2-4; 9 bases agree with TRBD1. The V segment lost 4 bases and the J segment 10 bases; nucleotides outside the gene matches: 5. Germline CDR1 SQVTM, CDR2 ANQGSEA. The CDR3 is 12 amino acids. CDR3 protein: CSVGGQGRIQYF. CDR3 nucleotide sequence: TGCAGCGTTGGAGGACAGGGGAGGATTCAGTACTTC.

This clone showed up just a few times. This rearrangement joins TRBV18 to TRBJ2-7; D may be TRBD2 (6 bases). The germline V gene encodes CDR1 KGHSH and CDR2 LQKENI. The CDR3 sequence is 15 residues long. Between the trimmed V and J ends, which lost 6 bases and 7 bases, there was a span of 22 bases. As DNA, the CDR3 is TGTGCCAGCTCTCTATCGGAGGAGGGAATCGGGGAGCAGTACTTC. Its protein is CASSLSEEGIGEQYF. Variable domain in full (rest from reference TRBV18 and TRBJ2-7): NAGVMQNPRHLVRRRGQEARLRCSPMKGHSHVYWYRQLPEEGLKFMVYLQKENIIDESGMPKERFSAEFPKEGPSILRIQQVVRGDSAAYFCASSLSEEGIGEQYFGPGTRLTVT.

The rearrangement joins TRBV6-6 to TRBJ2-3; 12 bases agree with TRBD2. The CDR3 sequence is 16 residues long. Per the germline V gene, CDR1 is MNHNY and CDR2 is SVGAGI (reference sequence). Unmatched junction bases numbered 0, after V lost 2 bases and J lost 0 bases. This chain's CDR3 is CASSYGLAGSTDTQYF. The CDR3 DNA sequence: TGTGCCAGCAGTTACGGACTAGCGGGAAGCACAGATACGCAGTATTTT.

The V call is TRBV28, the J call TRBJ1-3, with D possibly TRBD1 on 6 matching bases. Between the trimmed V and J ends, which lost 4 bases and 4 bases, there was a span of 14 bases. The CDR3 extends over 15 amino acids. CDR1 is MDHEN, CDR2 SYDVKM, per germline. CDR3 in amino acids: CASSSAPGAGNTIYF. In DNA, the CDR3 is TGTGCCAGCAGTTCCGCCCCAGGGGCGGGAAACACCATATATTTT.

CDR3 sequence reads: CASSFVRSGYGEKLFF. In nucleotides, the CDR3 is TGTGCCAGCAGCTTCGTTCGCTCGGGGTACGGTGAAAAACTGTTTTTT. V gene TRBV7-2 combines with J gene TRBJ1-4; D ambiguous. Germline CDR1 and CDR2: SGHTA and FQGNSA. This CDR3 comprises 16 residues. Deletions cut 3 bases from V and 7 bases from J, with 18 bases between.